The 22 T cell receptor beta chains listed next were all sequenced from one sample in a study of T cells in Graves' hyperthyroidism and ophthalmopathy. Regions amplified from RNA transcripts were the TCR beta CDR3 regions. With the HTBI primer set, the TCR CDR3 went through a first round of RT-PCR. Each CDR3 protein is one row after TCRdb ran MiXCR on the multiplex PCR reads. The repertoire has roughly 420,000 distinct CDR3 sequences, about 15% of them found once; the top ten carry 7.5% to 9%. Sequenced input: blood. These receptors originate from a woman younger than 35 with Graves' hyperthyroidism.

This CDR3 is CSAWAGGPKGHTQYF. The CDR3 DNA is TGCAGCGCCTGGGCGGGAGGGCCGAAGGGGCATACGCAGTATTTT. The rearrangement joins TRBV29-1 to TRBJ2-3; 9 bases align to TRBD2. With V trimmed by 7 bases and J by 7 bases, 15 bases remained unmatched. CDR1 is SQVTM and CDR2 is ANQGSEA in the germline V gene. The CDR3 length is 15 residues.

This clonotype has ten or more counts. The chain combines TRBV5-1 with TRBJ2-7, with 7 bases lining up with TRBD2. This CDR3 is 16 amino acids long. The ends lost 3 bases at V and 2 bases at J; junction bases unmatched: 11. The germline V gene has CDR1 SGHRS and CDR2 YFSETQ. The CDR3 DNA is TGCGCCAGCAGCTGGCCCTCGACTGGGGGGGCCTACGAGCAGTACTTC. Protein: CASSWPSTGGAYEQYF.

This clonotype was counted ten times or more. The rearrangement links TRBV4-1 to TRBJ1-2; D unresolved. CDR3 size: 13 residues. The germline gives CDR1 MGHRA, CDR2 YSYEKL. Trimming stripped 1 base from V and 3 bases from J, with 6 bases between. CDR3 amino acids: CASSQGPYYGYTF. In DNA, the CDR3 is TGCGCCAGCAGCCAAGGGCCGTACTATGGCTACACCTTC.

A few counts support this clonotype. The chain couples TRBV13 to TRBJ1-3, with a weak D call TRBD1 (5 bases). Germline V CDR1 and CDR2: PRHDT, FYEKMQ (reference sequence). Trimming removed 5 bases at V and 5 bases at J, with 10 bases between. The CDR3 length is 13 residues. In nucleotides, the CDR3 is TGTGCCAGCAGCCAGGGAGGGAGAAACACCATATATTTT. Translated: CASSQGGRNTIYF.

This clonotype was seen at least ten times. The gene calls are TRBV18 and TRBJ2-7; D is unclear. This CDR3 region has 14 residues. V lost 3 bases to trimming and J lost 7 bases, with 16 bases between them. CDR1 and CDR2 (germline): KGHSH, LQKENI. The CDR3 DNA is TGTGCCAGCTCACCCACGCCGGACCCAGGAGAGCAGTACTTC. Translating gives CASSPTPDPGEQYF. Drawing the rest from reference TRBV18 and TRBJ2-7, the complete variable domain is NAGVMQNPRHLVRRRGQEARLRCSPMKGHSHVYWYRQLPEEGLKFMVYLQKENIIDESGMPKERFSAEFPKEGPSILRIQQVVRGDSAAYFCASSPTPDPGEQYFGPGTRLTVT.

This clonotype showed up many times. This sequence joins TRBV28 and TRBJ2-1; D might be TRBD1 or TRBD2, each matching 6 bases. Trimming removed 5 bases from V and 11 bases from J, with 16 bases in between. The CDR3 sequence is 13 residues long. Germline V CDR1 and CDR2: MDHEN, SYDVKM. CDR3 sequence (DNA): TGTGCCAGCAGTACAACAGGGCTAGCGAAGCAGTTCTTC. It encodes CASSTTGLAKQFF.

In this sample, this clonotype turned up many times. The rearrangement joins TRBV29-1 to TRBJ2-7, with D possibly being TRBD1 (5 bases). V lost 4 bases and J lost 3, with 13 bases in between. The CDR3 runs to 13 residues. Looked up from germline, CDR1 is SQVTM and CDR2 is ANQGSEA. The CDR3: CSVGGQGNYEQYF. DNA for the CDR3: TGCAGCGTTGGTGGGCAGGGAAACTACGAGCAGTACTTC.

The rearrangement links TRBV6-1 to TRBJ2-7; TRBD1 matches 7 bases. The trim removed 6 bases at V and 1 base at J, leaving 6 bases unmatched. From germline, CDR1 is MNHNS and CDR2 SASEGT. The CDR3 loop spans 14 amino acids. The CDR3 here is CASSTSQGSYEQYF. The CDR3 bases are TGTGCCAGCAGCACCTCACAGGGGTCCTACGAGCAGTACTTC.

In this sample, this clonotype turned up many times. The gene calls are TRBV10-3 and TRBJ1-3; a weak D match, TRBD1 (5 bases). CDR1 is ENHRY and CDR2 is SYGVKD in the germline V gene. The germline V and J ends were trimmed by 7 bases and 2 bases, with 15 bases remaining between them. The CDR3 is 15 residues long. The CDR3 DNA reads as TGTGCCATCACACCTGGGACCTCCGCTGGAAACACCATATATTTT. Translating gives CAITPGTSAGNTIYF.

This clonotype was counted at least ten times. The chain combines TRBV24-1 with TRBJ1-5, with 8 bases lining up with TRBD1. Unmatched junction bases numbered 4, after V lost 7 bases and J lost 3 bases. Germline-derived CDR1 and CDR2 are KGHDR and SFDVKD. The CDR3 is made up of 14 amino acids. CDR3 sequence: CATSGTGNNQPQHF. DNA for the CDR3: TGTGCCACCAGCGGGACAGGAAACAATCAGCCCCAGCATTTT.

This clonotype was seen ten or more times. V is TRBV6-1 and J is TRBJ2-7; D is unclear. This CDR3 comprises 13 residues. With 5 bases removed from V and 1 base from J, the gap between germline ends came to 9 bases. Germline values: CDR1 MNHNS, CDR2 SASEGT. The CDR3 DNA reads TGTGCCAGCAGTCCACCGGATTCCTACGAGCAGTACTTC. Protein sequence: CASSPPDSYEQYF.

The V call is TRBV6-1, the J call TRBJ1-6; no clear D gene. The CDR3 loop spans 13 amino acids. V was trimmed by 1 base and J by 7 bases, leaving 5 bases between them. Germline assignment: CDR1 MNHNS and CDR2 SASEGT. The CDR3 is CASSEDWNSPLHF. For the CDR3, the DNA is TGTGCCAGCAGTGAAGACTGGAATTCACCCCTCCACTTT.

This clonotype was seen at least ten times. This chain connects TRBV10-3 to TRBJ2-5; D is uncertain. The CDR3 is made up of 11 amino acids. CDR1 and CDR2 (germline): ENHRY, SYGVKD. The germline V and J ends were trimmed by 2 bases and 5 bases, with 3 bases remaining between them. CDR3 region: CAISEKETQYF. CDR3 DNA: TGTGCCATCAGTGAGAAGGAGACCCAGTACTTC.

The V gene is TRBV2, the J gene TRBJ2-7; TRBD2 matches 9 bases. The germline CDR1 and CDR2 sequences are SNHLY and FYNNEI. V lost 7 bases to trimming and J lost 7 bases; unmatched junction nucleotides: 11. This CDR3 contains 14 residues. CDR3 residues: CASIFSGSGMEQYF. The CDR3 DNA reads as TGTGCCAGCATCTTTAGCGGGAGCGGTATGGAGCAGTACTTC. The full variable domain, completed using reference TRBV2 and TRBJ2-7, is EPEVTQTPSHQVTQMGQEVILRCVPISNHLYFYWYRQILGQKVEFLVSFYNNEISEKSEIFDDQFSVERPDGSNFTLKIRSTKLEDSAMYFCASIFSGSGMEQYFGPGTRLTVT.

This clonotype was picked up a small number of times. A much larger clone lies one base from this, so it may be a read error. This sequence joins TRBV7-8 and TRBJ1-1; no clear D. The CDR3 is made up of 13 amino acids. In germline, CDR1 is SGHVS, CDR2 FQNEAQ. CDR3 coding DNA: TGTGCCAGCAGCACCCCCGGTGGAACTGGAGCTTTCTTT. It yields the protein CASSTPGGTGAFF.

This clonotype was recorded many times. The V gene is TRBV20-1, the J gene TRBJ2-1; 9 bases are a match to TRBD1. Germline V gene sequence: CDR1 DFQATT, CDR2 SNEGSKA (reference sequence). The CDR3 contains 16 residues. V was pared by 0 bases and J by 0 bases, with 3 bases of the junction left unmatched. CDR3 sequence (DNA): TGCAGTGCTAGAGAAGACAGGGGGTACTCCTACAATGAGCAGTTCTTC. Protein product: CSAREDRGYSYNEQFF.

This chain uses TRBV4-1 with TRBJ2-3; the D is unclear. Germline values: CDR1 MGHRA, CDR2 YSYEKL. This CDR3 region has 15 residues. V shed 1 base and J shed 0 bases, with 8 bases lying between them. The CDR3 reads CASSQAQASTDTQYF. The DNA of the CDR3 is TGCGCCAGCAGCCAAGCCCAAGCCAGCACAGATACGCAGTATTTT.

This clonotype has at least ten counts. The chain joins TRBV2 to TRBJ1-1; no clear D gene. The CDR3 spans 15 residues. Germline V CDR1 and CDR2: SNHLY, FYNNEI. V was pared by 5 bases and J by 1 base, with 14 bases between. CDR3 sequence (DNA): TGTGCCAGCAGTCCACCTGGGATGACGAACACTGAAGCTTTCTTT. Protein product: CASSPPGMTNTEAFF.

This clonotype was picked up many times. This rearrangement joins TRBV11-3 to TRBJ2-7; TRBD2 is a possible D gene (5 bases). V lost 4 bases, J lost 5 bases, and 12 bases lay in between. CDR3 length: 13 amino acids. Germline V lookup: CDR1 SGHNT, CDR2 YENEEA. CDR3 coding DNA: TGTGCCAGCAGCTCAACCGTCGGGAACGAGCAGTACTTC. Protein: CASSSTVGNEQYF.

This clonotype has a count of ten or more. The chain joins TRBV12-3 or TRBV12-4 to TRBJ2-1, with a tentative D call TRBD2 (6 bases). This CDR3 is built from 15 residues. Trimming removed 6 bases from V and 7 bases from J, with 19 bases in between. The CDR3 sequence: CASRTYAGPGNEQFF. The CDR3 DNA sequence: TGTGCCAGCAGAACCTATGCGGGGCCGGGGAATGAGCAGTTCTTC.

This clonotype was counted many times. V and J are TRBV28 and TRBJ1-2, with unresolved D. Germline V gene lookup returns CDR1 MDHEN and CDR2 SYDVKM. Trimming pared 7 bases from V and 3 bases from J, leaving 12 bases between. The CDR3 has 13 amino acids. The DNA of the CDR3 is TGTGCCAGCACCCAAGGATCTTACTATGGCTACACCTTC. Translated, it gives CASTQGSYYGYTF.

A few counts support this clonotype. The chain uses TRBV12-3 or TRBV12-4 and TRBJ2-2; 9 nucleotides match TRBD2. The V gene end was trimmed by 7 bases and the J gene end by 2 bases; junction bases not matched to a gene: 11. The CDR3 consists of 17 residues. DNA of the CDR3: TGTGCCAGCACCAGGGTGGCTAGCGGGGCTAACACCGGGGAGCTGTTTTTT. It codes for CASTRVASGANTGELFF.